The following is a T cell receptor beta chain sequence with its context. The data derive from a study of blood T cell repertoires in COVID-19. Original processing methods: Using reference gene primer amplification, nucleated cell counts were estimated. Libraries were prepared by immunoSEQ multiplex PCR; TCRdb keeps only in-frame clonotypes and omits some of them. V and J calls and clone size are as listed in that table; D and trimming were resolved from the DNA. The data hold roughly 140,000 clones, with about 84% observed a single time. Sequenced sample: peripheral blood. This clonotype was obtained from a man between 60 and 70 years old with active or convalescent COVID-19.

CDR3 sequence (DNA): TGTGCCACCCTGCGGACAGGGCGTTTGGATGGCTACACCTTC. Translating it yields CATLRTGRLDGYTF. This sequence joins TRBV28 and TRBJ1-2; 8 bases agree with TRBD1. This CDR3 comprises 14 residues. V was pared by 10 bases and J by 6 bases, with 13 bases of the junction left unmatched. Germline assignment: CDR1 MDHEN and CDR2 SYDVKM.